This T cell receptor (beta chain) was observed in a study of HIV-infected patients and healthy controls. Only a few counts were recorded for this clonotype. Per the germline V gene, CDR1 is LNHNV and CDR2 is YYDKDF (reference sequence). V dropped 5 bases and J dropped 2; count of bases not matched to a gene: 6. The CDR3 has 16 residues. A single record per CDR3 protein comes from TCRdb applying MiXCR to the 5' RACE reads. The table has around 20,000 distinct CDR3 sequences, roughly 20% seen once; the top ten hold around 34%. What was sequenced was CD8+ T cells from blood. The TCR originated in a human donor in good health. The V gene is TRBV15, the J gene TRBJ2-3, with TRBD2 matching 11 bases. In DNA, the CDR3 is TGTGCCACCAGCCTACTAGCGGGGGACCTCACAGATACGCAGTATTTT. It encodes CATSLLAGDLTDTQYF.